One and the same sample provided the 7 T cell receptor beta chains below, sequenced in a study of blood T cell repertoires in COVID-19. Here immunoSEQ multiplex PCR was the method, and the copy in TCRdb shows in-frame clones only, minus some. Of some 400,000 clones listed, 90% were seen once; the top ten hold 6.5%. Input material: peripheral blood. The origin of the receptors is a man younger than 30 with active or convalescent COVID-19.

As for this clone: Sequence at one end of the junction differs from germline and may be a read error. The V and J genes are TRBV29-1 and TRBJ2-6; TRBD1 is a possible D gene (5 bases). Germline V lookup: CDR1 SQVTM, CDR2 ANQGSEA. The CDR3 length is 13 residues. CDR3 nucleotides: TGCAGCGTCGAAACCTCTGGGGCCAACGTGCTGACTTTC. It translates to CSVETSGANVLTF.

The chain combines TRBV28 with TRBJ1-1; 11 bases are a match to TRBD1. CDR3 length: 15 amino acids. Looked up from germline, CDR1 is MDHEN and CDR2 is SYDVKM. Trimming took 8 bases from V and 5 from J; bases not matched to a gene: 10. The CDR3 loop is CASGSRGTGGTEAFF. CDR3 sequence (DNA): TGTGCCAGCGGATCCCGAGGGACAGGGGGAACTGAAGCTTTCTTT.

The chain joins TRBV18 to TRBJ1-1, with a weak D call TRBD1 (6 bases). The germline V gene encodes CDR1 KGHSH and CDR2 LQKENI. Trimming pared 7 bases from V and 0 bases from J, leaving 27 bases between. The CDR3 length is 19 residues. The CDR3 coding sequence is TGTGCCAGCTGGGGAGGGACACAACAGGTTTACCTTATGAACACTGAAGCTTTCTTT. This encodes CASWGGTQQVYLMNTEAFF.

CDR3 bases: TGTGCCAGCAGCCAAGAGAACGAGCAGTACTTC. This encodes CASSQENEQYF. V gene TRBV11-2 combines with J gene TRBJ2-7; D gene uncertain. Germline V gene sequence: CDR1 SGHAT, CDR2 FQNNGV. The CDR3 covers 11 residues. The V end lost 5 bases, the J end lost 5 bases, and 7 bases lay between the germline ends. Full variable domain (remainder filled in from reference TRBV11-2 and TRBJ2-7): EAGVAQSPRYKIIEKRQSVAFWCNPISGHATLYWYQQILGQGPKLLIQFQNNGVVDDSQLPKDRFSAERLKGVDSTLKIQPAKLEDSAVYLCASSQENEQYFGPGTRLTVT.

V and J are TRBV2 and TRBJ2-2; no reliable D call. The V gene's germline CDR1 is SNHLY and CDR2 FYNNEI. CDR3 length equals 14 residues. Trimming left V 3 bases short and J 5 bases short, with 10 bases between. CDR3 in DNA: TGTGCCAGCAGTGACGAGTCCTTTACCGGGGAGCTGTTTTTT. Amino acid sequence: CASSDESFTGELFF. Based on the CDR3 plus reference TRBV2 and TRBJ2-2, the full variable domain is EPEVTQTPSHQVTQMGQEVILRCVPISNHLYFYWYRQILGQKVEFLVSFYNNEISEKSEIFDDQFSVERPDGSNFTLKIRSTKLEDSAMYFCASSDESFTGELFFGEGSRLTVL.

The sample holds one count of this clone. The rearrangement uses TRBV5-6 and TRBJ1-2, with a possible D match to TRBD1 (5 bases). The CDR3 is 16 amino acids. Trimming took 4 bases from V and 8 from J, leaving 24 bases between them. Per the germline V gene, CDR1 is SGHDT and CDR2 is YYEEEE. The CDR3 region is CASSPSTGRAVRGYTF. The DNA for the CDR3 is TGTGCCAGCAGCCCCAGTACCGGCAGGGCGGTGCGAGGCTACACCTTC.

This clone came up once. The V and J genes are TRBV19 and TRBJ1-6, with 9 bases matching TRBD1. The CDR3 is made up of 15 amino acids. The V gene end was trimmed by 5 bases and the J gene end by 12 bases; junction bases not matched to a gene: 11. Germline V gene sequence: CDR1 LNHDA, CDR2 SQIVND (reference sequence). This CDR3 reads CASSETGGASQPLHF. Written as DNA, the CDR3 is TGTGCCAGTAGTGAAACAGGGGGCGCGAGTCAACCCCTCCACTTT.